Following are 11 T cell receptor beta chains from one sample sequenced in a study of tumor T cells in aggressive B-cell lymphoma. Using immunoSEQ multiplex PCR, the repertoire was profiled, and TCRdb retains in-frame clones only, with some absent. In the table there are 3,300 or so clones, roughly 86% of which are singletons. Sequencing used tumor tissue. Receptors originate from an adult with diffuse large B cell lymphoma.

This chain links TRBV27 with TRBJ1-3; D possibly corresponds to TRBD1 (5 bases). The germline V and J ends were trimmed by 6 bases and 0 bases, with 9 bases remaining between them. This CDR3 comprises 14 residues. CDR1 MNHEY and CDR2 SMNVEV come from the germline V gene (reference sequence). The CDR3 loop is CASRGGSSGNTIYF. The CDR3 DNA reads TGTGCCAGCAGGGGGGGGAGCTCTGGAAACACCATATATTTT.

The chain uses TRBV27 and TRBJ2-5, with D perhaps TRBD2 (5 bases). The CDR3 runs to 13 residues. Between the trimmed V and J ends, which lost 5 bases and 0 bases, there was a span of 7 bases. Germline CDR1 reads MNHEY; CDR2 reads SMNVEV (reference sequence). CDR3 bases: TGTGCCAGCAGTGGCGGGTACCAAGAGACCCAGTACTTC. Translated: CASSGGYQETQYF.

This clone was detected only a few times. The CDR3 DNA is TGTGCCAGCGGGGAACAGGGGGCAAATGAAAAACTGTTTTTT. As protein: CASGEQGANEKLFF. The chain couples TRBV7-9 to TRBJ1-4, with 9 bases identical to TRBD1. J lost 5 bases, V lost 8 bases, and 6 bases had no gene match. Germline assignment: CDR1 SEHNR and CDR2 FQNEAQ (reference sequence). The length of the CDR3 is 14 residues.

The chain joins TRBV19 to TRBJ1-5; 12 bases line up with TRBD1. The CDR3 length is 17 residues. Per germline, CDR1 LNHDA and CDR2 SQIVND (reference sequence). V lost 6 bases to trimming and J lost 2 bases; unmatched junction nucleotides: 8. This chain's CDR3 is CASRAGTGGAGNQPQHF. CDR3 DNA sequence: TGTGCCAGTAGGGCCGGGACAGGGGGCGCGGGCAATCAGCCCCAGCATTTT.

This chain links TRBV23-1 with TRBJ2-2; D unclear. TRBV23-1 is designated an ORF whose function remains uncertain. V dropped 4 bases and J dropped 1 base, with 7 bases sitting between them. The CDR3 is 14 amino acids. The CDR3 DNA is TGCGCCAGCAGTCTCCCCGGGAACACCGGGGAGCTGTTTTTT. Amino acid sequence: CASSLPGNTGELFF.

The chain joins TRBV10-3 to TRBJ1-2; 9 bases agree with TRBD1. There are 15 residues in the CDR3. Trimming removed 6 bases from V and 6 bases from J; junction bases left unmatched: 11. Germline V lookup: CDR1 ENHRY, CDR2 SYGVKD. In DNA, the CDR3 is TGTGCCATCAGGACTACAGGGGGCGGGCTGGATGGCTACACCTTC. Translated, it gives CAIRTTGGGLDGYTF.

This rearrangement joins TRBV7-3 to TRBJ2-1; tentatively, D is TRBD2 (5 bases). V was cut by 2 bases and J by 0 bases, with 5 bases left in between. The CDR3 runs 14 residues. Germline V gives CDR1 SGHTA, CDR2 FQGTGA. CDR3 coding DNA: TGTGCCAGCAGCTTAGGGAGCTCCTACAATGAGCAGTTCTTC. Translated, it gives CASSLGSSYNEQFF.

J is TRBJ2-3 and V is TRBV7-9; TRBD1 is a possible D gene (7 bases). With 3 bases removed from V and 14 bases from J, the gap between germline ends came to 27 bases. The V gene's germline CDR1 is SEHNR and CDR2 FQNEAQ (reference sequence). This CDR3 is 16 amino acids long. The CDR3 spells CASSLSGGDSKRRGYF. The CDR3, as DNA: TGTGCCAGCAGCTTGAGCGGAGGGGACAGCAAAAGAAGAGGGTATTTT.

The V gene is TRBV21-1, the J gene TRBJ2-3; the table's TRBD2 call for D was not verified on the DNA. TRBV21-1 is reported as a pseudogene. CDR3 length equals 18 residues. The DNA of the CDR3 is TGTGCCAGCAGCAAAGCCCTCCTAGCGGGAGGGCCAAGAGATACGCAGTATTTT. Amino acids: CASSKALLAGGPRDTQYF.

The rearrangement joins TRBV7-2 to TRBJ2-4; 7 nucleotides match TRBD2. The CDR3 spans 15 residues. V lost 1 base and J lost 7; bases outside the gene matches: 7. The V gene's germline CDR1 is SGHTA and CDR2 FQGNSA. CDR3 sequence (DNA): TGTGCCAGCAGCTTAGTGGGGGGGAGTGAGAACATTCAGTACTTC. Its protein is CASSLVGGSENIQYF.

V is TRBV18 and J is TRBJ2-1; D may be TRBD1 (5 bases). CDR1 is KGHSH and CDR2 is LQKENI in the germline V gene. V dropped 5 bases and J dropped 8 bases, with 13 bases sitting between them. The CDR3 runs to 13 residues. CDR3 DNA sequence: TGTGCCAGCTCAGACGCTTTGGGGCATGAGCAGTTCTTC. This translates into CASSDALGHEQFF.